This TCR beta chain was documented in a study of beta chain features in type 1 diabetes. Study-wide results and caveats: Shorter TCRB CDR3s, moderately but significantly so, marked every one of the four CD4+ subsets in Type 1 diabetes patients. Type 1 diabetes patients had fewer VDJ junction insertions and more deletions.

Deletions cut 1 base from V and 2 bases from J, with 8 bases between. Germline lookup yields CDR1 GTSNPN and CDR2 SVGIG (reference sequence). The CDR3 is made up of 13 amino acids. Remarks on this clone: Antigen specificity is unknown.

Sequencing targeted expressed TCRB transcripts, as all isolated RNA had been reverse transcribed. Using immunoSEQ multiplex PCR, the repertoire was profiled, and TCRdb retains in-frame clones only, with some absent. The data show approximately 600,000 clones, with about an eighth seen just once and over 0.1% held by the top ten. V gene TRBV30 combines with J gene TRBJ1-2; the D is unclear. The source of this sequence is a man in his thirties or forties with type 1 diabetes. The material sequenced was naive CD4+ T cells from blood. The CDR3 DNA follows: TGTGCCTGGAGTGATCAGGAGAACTATGGCTACACCTTC. This translates into CAWSDQENYGYTF. The complete variable domain, with remaining parts taken from reference TRBV30 and TRBJ1-2, reads SQTIHQWPATLVQPVGSPLSLECTVEGTSNPNLYWYRQAAGRGLQLLFYSVGIGQISSEVPQNLSASRPQDRQFILSSKKLLLSDSGFYLCAWSDQENYGYTFGSGTRLTVV.